This T cell receptor beta chain was observed in a study of OX40 agonist ivuxolimab in advanced cancers. Using immunoSEQ multiplex PCR, the repertoire was profiled, and TCRdb retains in-frame clones only, with some absent. The sample gives under 45,000 clones, 70% to 85% of which show up once; about 20% is in the top ten. After removal of 7 bases from V and 8 bases from J, the junction contained 12 bases not matched to a gene. The V gene's germline CDR1 is MDHEN and CDR2 SYDVKM. This CDR3 comprises 16 residues. This TCR was sampled from an adult with an advanced solid tumor such as melanoma, head and neck, liver or kidney cancer. This sample comprised CD4+ or CD8+ T cells sorted from blood, obtained in a trial of the OX40 agonist ivuxolimab. The chain joins TRBV28 to TRBJ2-1, with 12 bases that match TRBD2. CDR3 amino acids: CASTVLTSGSFDEQFF. The CDR3 DNA is TGTGCCAGCACCGTCCTGACTAGCGGGAGCTTTGATGAGCAGTTCTTC.